The following is a TCR beta chain sequence with its context. Its antigen is not yet known. Base qualities are not recorded, but no much larger clone differs from it by a single base. Distinct nucleotide sequences in the sample also encode this CDR3. This entry belongs to a study of shared clonotypes between healthy human individuals (dated by TCRdb to about 2020). About the full investigation: A couple of women and a few men aged 18 to 49 years were included in the cohort. Per donor, three plates each were used for CD4 naive and CD4 memory, two for CD8 naive, and one for CD8 memory. To estimate repertoire size and how much clonotypes are shared between individuals, the study performed deep sequencing of blood TCR repertoires from about five healthy adults. Different laboratories and diverse techniques were used to prepare libraries and sequence TCR repertoires, to increase sequencing depth and limit assay-specific biases. Each donor's leukapheresis produced roughly between roughly 0.9 and 8.9 billion PBMCs. On the study overall, not on this receptor specifically: Even with the large sequencing depth, rarefaction of the sorted-subset datasets indicated that sequencing was incomplete. Sampling was limited to blood, and TCR repertoires in tissue likely differ from TCR repertoires in blood. The genetic and exposure-history diversity represented was limited by the small number of donors. Compared with non-shared clonotypes, the clonotypes found in all four sorted-subset donors had higher generation probabilities. Based on pairwise subsampling, the degree of clonotype sharing among donors was expected to be affected by sequencing depth. Approximately 5% of naive CD4, approximately 3.7% of naive CD8, about 2.4% of memory CD4, and around 0.4% of memory CD8 clonotypes were shared across four donors. Naive subsets generally had larger estimated clonotype richness than memory subsets.

From its cysteine to its phenylalanine, the CDR3 spans 15 amino acids. The kept DNA is CDR3 alone, 45 bases in frame from the first base. V is clipped by 4 bases and J by 1 base, and the sequence between their germline boundaries is 12 bases long. CDR1 and CDR2, looked up from the germline V gene, are SGHRS and YFSETQ. Healthy HIV-negative adults with no recently reported acute infections or vaccinations were included as donors. All donors were Caucasian adults living in Nashville, Tennessee, USA. CD4+ T cells were enriched by magnetic negative selection; naive cells were then positively selected on CD45RA, and the negative fraction formed the memory subset. After blood collection by leukapheresis, PBMCs were isolated using Ficoll-Histopaque density gradient centrifugation and then cryopreserved in the vapor phase of liquid nitrogen. Analytical flow cytometry was used to check the purity and quantity of every magnetically sorted T cell population. From each sorted fraction, genomic DNA was isolated and quantified by UV absorbance on a Nanodrop 2000c.

Using the deep immunoSEQ assay, multiplex PCR amplified TCR CDR3 regions from genomic DNA. Extracted genomic DNA from each cell subset was spread evenly across all wells of several immunoSEQ 96-well plates, with each plate serving as a replicate. Each replicate PCR for sorted subsets received about 210 ng genomic DNA, equal to about 29,000 T cell genomes. Purified libraries were measured with a Qubit 3.0 fluorometer, size-checked on a Bioanalyzer 2100, and measured again with the KAPA Library Quantification kit. A separate single-read 150-cycle Illumina NextSeq 550 flow cell was used to sequence each immunoSEQ 96-well plate. The authors' analysis ran thus. Because the immunoSEQ output held only junctional sequences and lacked quality scores, the filtering could not match the filtering applied to full-length reads. Sequences were annotated with PyIR, a Python wrapper for IgBLAST v1.9, and V/J genes and CDR3 were assigned using IMGT germline references. Reads were removed for weak V/J assignments (E-value above 1e-6), missing CDR3, stop codons, out-of-frame junctions, or ambiguous translated residues. V3J clonotypes were defined as sequences sharing an identical inferred V gene, J gene, and CDR3 amino acid sequence. Percentage overlap between repertoires was computed as shared unique clonotypes divided by the size of the smaller repertoire. RTK rarefaction, the Chao1 estimator, and Recon v2.1 estimates of unobserved clonotypes were used to assess repertoire richness. Generation probabilities were computed with OLGA for all TCRbeta clonotypes obtained by the gDNA method from several donors. In TCRdb, the immuneACCESS table is reduced to in-frame sequences with V and J assigned. These tables do not hold every clone; where another copy was compared, an unresolved V gene accounts for under half, and the others remain unexplained. V and J calls and clone size come straight from that table; D and trimming were deduced from the DNA. The sample data list millions of clones, and approximately 93% of these were observed just once. The ten largest clones capture 0.35% to 0.5% of the sample.

The specimen was naive CD4+ T cells from PBMCs. Sample cell subset or site, as interpreted from the label and publication: CD45RA+ positively selected. The rearrangement combines TRBV5-1 with TRBJ1-5; TRBD1 is a possible D gene, resting on 6 matching bases. This receptor was taken from a man aged 18 to 29 in good health. Some clones in this sample may be carry-over from other donors' samples. The nucleotide sequence is TGCGCCAGCAGCCCGGAGGGGGTGAGCAATCAGCCCCAGCATTTT. This codes for CASSPEGVSNQPQHF. Joined to the reference TRBV5-1 and TRBJ1-5 proteins, this CDR3 gives the full variable domain: KAGVTQTPRYLIKTRGQQVTLSCSPISGHRSVSWYQQTPGQGLQFLFEYFSETQRNKGNFPGRFSGRQFSNSRSEMNVSTLELGDSALYLCASSPEGVSNQPQHFGDGTRLSIL.